Listed below are T cell receptor beta chains from one sample, sequenced in a study of blood T cell repertoires in COVID-19. Libraries were prepared by immunoSEQ multiplex PCR; TCRdb keeps only in-frame clonotypes and omits some of them. The sample holds more than 300,000 clones, approximately 90% seen once. Sequencing used PBMCs or T cells enriched from blood (not recorded which). The receptor source for this set is a woman aged 25 to 39 who had been exposed to COVID-19. The CDR3 runs from the conserved cysteine through the conserved F or W. The D gene is left open where the match is weak. Rows may omit the clone size; those that give it use once, few, many or a size class.

J gene	D gene	V gene	clone size	CDR3 DNA	CDR3 protein
TRBJ1-1	TRBD1	TRBV25-1	once	TGTGCCAGCAGCCTACAGGGGGCCGGCACTGAAGCTTTCTTT	CASSLQGAGTEAFF
TRBJ2-5	TRBD1	TRBV12-5	.	TGTGCTAGTGGTTTGGGGACAGGGGGCGAGACCCAGTACTTC	CASGLGTGGETQYF
TRBJ2-1	TRBD2	TRBV11-3	.	TGTGCCAGCAGCCCCGGACTAGCGGGGGGACTGAATGAGCAGTTCTTC	CASSPGLAGGLNEQFF
TRBJ2-2	TRBD1	TRBV11-3	.	TGTGCCAGCAGTTCAGACAGGGGACCGACCGGGGAGCTGTTTTTT	CASSSDRGPTGELFF
TRBJ2-3	.	TRBV6-5	once	TGTGCCAGCCGGGGGTGGGGGGACGCAGATACGCAGTATTTT	CASRGWGDADTQYF
TRBJ2-4	TRBD2	TRBV5-4	.	TGTGCCAGCAGCCACCAACTAGCGGGGTCCAAAAACATTCAGTACTTC	CASSHQLAGSKNIQYF
TRBJ2-7	.	TRBV4-1	.	TGCGCCAGCAGCCAACCAAACCGCCGAGGGGAGCAGTACTTC	CASSQPNRRGEQYF
TRBJ2-7	TRBD2	TRBV7-8	.	TGTGCCAGCAGCCAAGGGACTAGCGGACACTACGAGCAGTACTTC	CASSQGTSGHYEQYF
TRBJ1-6	.	TRBV6-5	.	TGTGCCAGCAGGAGTGTAAATAATTCACCCCTCCACTTT	CASRSVNNSPLHF
TRBJ2-2	TRBD1	TRBV13	.	TGTGCCAGCAGCCGTGGGACAGCGAACACCGGGGAGCTGTTTTTT	CASSRGTANTGELFF
TRBJ1-1	TRBD1	TRBV5-1	.	TGCGCCAGCAGCTCACAGGGGGCGGGGAACACTGAAGCTTTCTTT	CASSSQGAGNTEAFF
TRBJ2-1	TRBD1	TRBV4-1	few	TGCGCCAGCAGCCAAGCGGGACAGGGGGCGTGGTGGCAGTTCTTC	CASSQAGQGAWWQFF
TRBJ2-5	.	TRBV4-1	.	TGCGCCAGCAGCCCCTGGGGCCACAGGGTTGAGACCCAGTACTTC	CASSPWGHRVETQYF
TRBJ2-1	.	TRBV7-8	.	TGTGCCAGCAGCTTGGGACTCTACAATGAGCAGTTCTTC	CASSLGLYNEQFF
TRBJ1-1	.	TRBV5-1	.	TGCGCCAGCAGCCCAACCCAGGGTCTCAACACTGAAGCTTTCTTT	CASSPTQGLNTEAFF
TRBJ2-3	TRBD2	TRBV4-3	.	TGCGCCAGCAGCCAACCCTCTAGCGGGGACTTCACAGATACGCAGTATTTT	CASSQPSSGDFTDTQYF
TRBJ1-1	.	TRBV7-6	.	TGTGCCAGCAGCCGGGGACTAAATGGGATGAACACTGAAGCTTTCTTT	CASSRGLNGMNTEAFF
TRBJ2-6	.	TRBV18	.	TGTGCCAGCTCACCATTTGGGCGGGCCTGGGGTGGGGCCAACGTCCTGACTTTC	CASSPFGRAWGGANVLTF